A selection of T cell receptor beta chains follows, all from one sample in a study of shared clonotypes between healthy human individuals. Clones were read by immunoSEQ multiplex PCR, and TCRdb kept only the in-frame ones, dropping some. The table has some 2.1 million clones, 85% to 95% seen once. The sequencing input was naive CD8+ T cells from PBMCs. The receptor source for this set is a man aged 18-30 years in good health. Some clones in this sample may be carry-over from other donors' samples. Each CDR3 is given with its conserved first and last residue. D genes are given only for firm matches. Clone sizes are given selectively: once, few, many, or a class where the clone is expanded.

size: NA
D: TRBD2
J: TRBJ2-1
V: TRBV6-5
DNA: TGTGCCAGCAGTTACTTTCCGGGACTAGTTAGCAATGAGCAGTTCTTC
CDR3: CASSYFPGLVSNEQFF

size: NA
D: NA
J: TRBJ2-5
V: TRBV30
DNA: TGTGCCTGGAGTGCAATATACAGGAGCTGGGAGACCCAGTACTTC
CDR3: CAWSAIYRSWETQYF

size: NA
D: NA
J: TRBJ2-3
V: TRBV7-9
DNA: TGTGCCAGCAGCCAACTAGGCCGCACAGATACGCAGTATTTT
CDR3: CASSQLGRTDTQYF

size: NA
D: NA
J: TRBJ2-1
V: TRBV19
DNA: TGTGCCACCCTGGACTACTCCTACAATGAGCAGTTCTTC
CDR3: CATLDYSYNEQFF

size: NA
D: TRBD1
J: TRBJ1-2
V: TRBV5-4
DNA: TGTGCCAGCAGCTTTACAGGGGATCTTCGGGGCTACACCTTC
CDR3: CASSFTGDLRGYTF

size: NA
D: NA
J: TRBJ2-5
V: TRBV19
DNA: TGTGCCAGTACCGACCAAGGACAGTCCCAGTACTTC
CDR3: CASTDQGQSQYF

size: NA
D: NA
J: TRBJ2-5
V: TRBV11-2
DNA: TGTGCCAGCAGCTCCGGGACCCAGACAGGAGAGACCCAGTACTTC
CDR3: CASSSGTQTGETQYF

size: NA
D: TRBD2
J: TRBJ2-1
V: TRBV27
DNA: TGTGCCAGCAGTTTACTCCCCCTAGCGGGAGGTTTCGATGAGCAGTTCTTC
CDR3: CASSLLPLAGGFDEQFF

size: NA
D: TRBD2
J: TRBJ2-7
V: TRBV11-2
DNA: TGTGCCAGCAGCTTAGGATTTGCGGGAGCGGGCGAGCAGTACTTC
CDR3: CASSLGFAGAGEQYF

size: NA
D: TRBD2
J: TRBJ2-7
V: TRBV29-1
DNA: TGCAGCGTTCACCTGGGGGGGATTTCCAACGAGCAGTACTTC
CDR3: CSVHLGGISNEQYF

size: NA
D: TRBD2
J: TRBJ2-1
V: TRBV2
DNA: TGTGCCAGCATTGTGGCGGGAGCCTACAATGAGCAGTTCTTC
CDR3: CASIVAGAYNEQFF

size: NA
D: TRBD2
J: TRBJ2-7
V: TRBV4-3
DNA: TGCGCCAGCAGCCAAAGTGTCAGGCTAGCGGGAGGCGAGCAGTACTTC
CDR3: CASSQSVRLAGGEQYF

size: NA
D: TRBD1
J: TRBJ1-1
V: TRBV27
DNA: TGTGCCAGCAGTTGGGGACAGCTTTCGCCAGCTTTCTTT
CDR3: CASSWGQLSPAFF

size: once
D: TRBD1
J: TRBJ2-7
V: TRBV27
DNA: TGTGCCAGCAGAAGGGACAGGGGTTCCTACGAGCAGTACTTC
CDR3: CASRRDRGSYEQYF

size: NA
D: NA
J: TRBJ2-2
V: TRBV9
DNA: TGTGCCAGCAGCAGATCTAACACCGGGGAGCTGTTTTTT
CDR3: CASSRSNTGELFF

size: once
D: NA
J: TRBJ2-1
V: TRBV5-1
DNA: TGCGCCAGCAGCTTGGATTTCCCCATTAACAACAATGAGCAGTTCTTC
CDR3: CASSLDFPINNNEQFF

size: once
D: TRBD2
J: TRBJ2-1
V: TRBV4-3
DNA: TGCGCCAGCAGCCAAGGGGGCGGGAGGGTGAATGAGCAGTTCTTC
CDR3: CASSQGGGRVNEQFF

size: NA
D: NA
J: TRBJ1-2
V: TRBV4-1
DNA: TGCGCCAGCAGCCACCCGCCAACAGGGCCGAACTATGGCTACACCTTC
CDR3: CASSHPPTGPNYGYTF

size: NA
D: NA
J: TRBJ1-2
V: TRBV9
DNA: TGTGCCAGCAGAGAAAACCCGGGCACCAACTATGGCTACACCTTC
CDR3: CASRENPGTNYGYTF

size: once
D: NA
J: TRBJ1-2
V: TRBV28
DNA: TGTGCCAGCAGTCCCTGGAGGGACCCGGGTGGCTACACCTTC
CDR3: CASSPWRDPGGYTF

size: NA
D: NA
J: TRBJ2-1
V: TRBV14
DNA: TGTGCCAGCAGCCTGAGGTACCCGTACAATGAGCAGTTCTTC
CDR3: CASSLRYPYNEQFF

size: NA
D: NA
J: TRBJ2-7
V: TRBV28
DNA: TGTGCCAGCCGGCAAAATCGACCGAATTATTACGAGCAGTACTTC
CDR3: CASRQNRPNYYEQYF

size: NA
D: NA
J: TRBJ1-2
V: TRBV28
DNA: TGTGCCAGCAGGCAGGGGACAACTAACTATGGCTACACCTTC
CDR3: CASRQGTTNYGYTF

size: NA
D: NA
J: TRBJ1-1
V: TRBV28
DNA: TGTGCCAGCAGTACCCCAGGGGCGTGGGGCACTGAAGCTTTCTTT
CDR3: CASSTPGAWGTEAFF

size: NA
D: TRBD2
J: TRBJ2-7
V: TRBV5-4
DNA: TGTGCCAGCAGCTTGGGACTAGCGGGTTCCTACGAGCAGTACTTC
CDR3: CASSLGLAGSYEQYF

size: once
D: NA
J: TRBJ2-7
V: TRBV27
DNA: TGTGCCAGCAGTTATACTTCCCCCTACGAGCAGTACTTC
CDR3: CASSYTSPYEQYF

size: NA
D: NA
J: TRBJ1-4
V: TRBV4-1
DNA: TGCGCCAGCAGCCACTATTACCAGGGCGGCGCTGAAAAACTGTTTTTT
CDR3: CASSHYYQGGAEKLFF

size: NA
D: NA
J: TRBJ1-5
V: TRBV4-1
DNA: TGCGCCAGCAGCCAAGAAAATACGGGGGCTATGCTGCCCCAGCATTTT
CDR3: CASSQENTGAMLPQHF

size: NA
D: NA
J: TRBJ1-1
V: TRBV9
DNA: TGTGCCAGCAGCGTAGCTTCAAAAGGGGCAGTGAACACTGAAGCTTTCTTT
CDR3: CASSVASKGAVNTEAFF

size: once
D: NA
J: TRBJ2-2
V: TRBV7-9
DNA: TGTGCCAGCGGGCTGACGGGAGTTTTCGCCGGGGAGCTGTTTTTT
CDR3: CASGLTGVFAGELFF

size: NA
D: TRBD2
J: TRBJ2-2
V: TRBV5-1
DNA: TGCGCCAGTTTTAGCGGGCGGCACACCGGGGAGCTGTTTTTT
CDR3: CASFSGRHTGELFF

size: NA
D: NA
J: TRBJ1-1
V: TRBV28
DNA: TGTGCCAGCAGTTTTCCCGTCTGGGAGGGGTCGGGCACTGAAGCTTTCTTT
CDR3: CASSFPVWEGSGTEAFF

size: NA
D: NA
J: TRBJ1-4
V: TRBV18
DNA: TGTGCCAGCGCGCTACTCAGGGGAGGAGACGAAAAACTGTTTTTT
CDR3: CASALLRGGDEKLFF

size: NA
D: TRBD2
J: TRBJ2-1
V: TRBV5-1
DNA: TGCGCCAGCAGCTTGGGAATACTAGCGGGACCACCCTACAATGAGCAGTTCTTC
CDR3: CASSLGILAGPPYNEQFF